This T cell receptor (beta chain) was found in a study of OX40 agonist ivuxolimab in advanced cancers. V shed 0 bases and J 9 bases; nucleotides not matched to a gene: 12. The CDR3 totals 15 residues. Germline values: CDR1 SGHRS, CDR2 YFSETQ. Some clones are missing from TCRdb's copy, which holds only in-frame ones; the method was immunoSEQ multiplex PCR. The table records some 60,000 clones, around 87% of them present only once. This sequence was found in an adult with an advanced solid tumor such as melanoma, head and neck, liver or kidney cancer. The sample consisted of CD4+ or CD8+ T cells sorted from blood, taken in a trial of the OX40 agonist ivuxolimab. The chain has TRBV5-1 and TRBJ2-7; 7 bases are shared with TRBD2. The CDR3 nucleotides read TGCGCCAGCAGCTTGGGGGCGGGAGCCCACCGGGGGCAGTACTTC. Protein: CASSLGAGAHRGQYF.